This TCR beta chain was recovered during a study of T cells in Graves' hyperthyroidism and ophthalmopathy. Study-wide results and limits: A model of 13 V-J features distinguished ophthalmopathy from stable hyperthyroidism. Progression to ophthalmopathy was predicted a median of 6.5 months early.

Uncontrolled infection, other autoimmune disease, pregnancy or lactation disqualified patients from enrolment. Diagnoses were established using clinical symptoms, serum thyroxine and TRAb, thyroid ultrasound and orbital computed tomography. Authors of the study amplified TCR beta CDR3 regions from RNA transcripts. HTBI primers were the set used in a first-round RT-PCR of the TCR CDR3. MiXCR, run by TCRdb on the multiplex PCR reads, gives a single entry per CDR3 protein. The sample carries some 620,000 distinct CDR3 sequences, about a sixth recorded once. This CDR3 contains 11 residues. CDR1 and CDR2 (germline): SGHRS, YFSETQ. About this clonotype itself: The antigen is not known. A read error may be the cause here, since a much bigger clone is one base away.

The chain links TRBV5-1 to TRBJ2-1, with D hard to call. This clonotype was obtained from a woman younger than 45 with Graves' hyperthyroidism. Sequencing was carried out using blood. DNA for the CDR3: TGCGACAGCTTCGGCACGAATGAGCAGTTCTTC. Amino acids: CDSFGTNEQFF. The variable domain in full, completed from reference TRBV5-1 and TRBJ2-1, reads KAGVTQTPRYLIKTRGQQVTLSCSPISGHRSVSWYQQTPGQGLQFLFEYFSETQRNKGNFPGRFSGRQFSNSRSEMNVSTLELGDSALYLCDSFGTNEQFFGPGTRLTVL.